This TCR beta chain was identified in a study of blood T cell repertoires in COVID-19. Assignment of participants to cohorts was predicated upon participant-reported clinical history. Either two negative PCRs, clearance, or symptom resolution qualified Cohort 3 donors as recovered. Data came from immunoSEQ multiplex PCR; TCRdb stores just in-frame clones and leaves some out. Of fewer than 350,000 clones listed, 70% to 90% are singletons. This clonotype originated in a woman between 40 and 55 years old who had recovered from COVID-19. The sequencing input was PBMCs or T cells enriched from blood (not recorded which).

This CDR3 reads CASSLGQGEPYEQYF. The CDR3, as DNA: TGTGCCAGCAGCCTGGGACAGGGGGAACCCTACGAGCAGTACTTC. This chain uses TRBV28 with TRBJ2-7; 11 bases fit TRBD1. The CDR3 loop spans 15 amino acids. Trimming cost V 6 bases and J 2 bases; bases outside gene matches: 6. The V gene's germline CDR1 is MDHEN and CDR2 SYDVKM.